The 17 T cell receptor beta chains below come from one sample, sequenced in a study of blood T cell repertoires in COVID-19. Sequenced by immunoSEQ multiplex PCR; TCRdb stores in-frame clones only, minus some. The sample includes fewer than 350,000 clones, around 90% seen only once; the top ten take about 8.5%. The material sequenced was peripheral blood. Source of these receptors: a man between 18 and 29 years old with active or convalescent COVID-19.

This chain's CDR3 is CASSPQRGGLDTQYF. As DNA, the CDR3 is TGTGCCAGCAGCCCGCAGCGGGGGGGCCTGGATACGCAGTATTTT. The chain carries TRBV9 and TRBJ2-3; 10 nucleotides agree with TRBD2. This CDR3 is 15 amino acids long. The junction had 8 bases not matched to a gene; V was cut back by 4 bases and J by 6 bases. Germline lookup yields CDR1 SGDLS and CDR2 YYNGEE.

The chain recombines TRBV19 with TRBJ1-5; D not resolved. The germline V gene has CDR1 LNHDA and CDR2 SQIVND (reference sequence). Trimming pared 5 bases from V and 9 bases from J, leaving 8 bases between. The CDR3 is 11 residues long. CDR3 in amino acids: CASSFPGPQHF. The CDR3, as DNA: TGTGCCAGTAGTTTCCCCGGGCCCCAGCATTTT.

The chain combines TRBV19 with TRBJ1-5; D perhaps matches TRBD1 (5 bases). This CDR3 has 14 residues. Trimming removed 4 bases from V and 1 base from J, with 8 bases in between. The germline V gene has CDR1 LNHDA and CDR2 SQIVND (reference sequence). The CDR3 sequence: CASSKNRSNQPQHF. The CDR3 nucleotides are TGTGCCAGTAGTAAAAACAGGAGCAATCAGCCCCAGCATTTT.

The V and J genes are TRBV7-8 and TRBJ1-5; a possible D gene is TRBD1 (5 bases). Per the germline V gene, CDR1 is SGHVS and CDR2 is FQNEAQ. The CDR3 is 14 residues long. Between the trimmed V and J ends, which lost 1 base and 7 bases, there was a span of 11 bases. The CDR3 is CASSLVAGQQPQHF. CDR3 nucleotide sequence: TGTGCCAGCAGCTTAGTCGCGGGGCAGCAGCCCCAGCATTTT.

CDR3 bases: TGTGCCAGCAGCCCCTCTAGCGGGGGGAACCAAGAGACCCAGTACTTC. Its protein product is CASSPSSGGNQETQYF. The chain has TRBV7-3 and TRBJ2-5; 11 bases align to TRBD2. Per the germline V gene, CDR1 is SGHTA and CDR2 is FQGTGA. V shed 5 bases, J shed 0 bases, and the junction held 5 bases outside the gene matches. CDR3 length equals 16 residues.

The chain combines TRBV4-3 with TRBJ1-1; 8 nucleotides align to TRBD1. Germline values: CDR1 LGHNA, CDR2 YSLEER. V was clipped by 5 bases and J by 5 bases; unmatched bases: 10. The CDR3 loop spans 15 amino acids. CDR3 region: CASSKRQGLLTEAFF. The CDR3 DNA follows: TGCGCCAGCAGCAAAAGACAGGGGCTCTTGACTGAAGCTTTCTTT.

The CDR3 region has the DNA TGTGCCAGCAGCCCGGGACAGGGCGCACATAATGAAAAACTGTTTTTT. Protein product: CASSPGQGAHNEKLFF. This chain uses TRBV5-8 with TRBJ1-4; 9 nucleotides agree with TRBD1. The ends lost 4 bases at V and 4 bases at J; junction bases unmatched: 8. Germline V lookup: CDR1 SGHTS, CDR2 YDEGEE. The CDR3 consists of 16 residues.

This clone was seen more than once but under ten times. The chain links TRBV7-9 to TRBJ2-7; the match to TRBD2 covers 10 bases. The CDR3 length is 15 residues. Germline CDR1 and CDR2: SEHNR and FQNEAQ (reference sequence). With 4 bases clipped from V and 7 bases from J, the junction kept 10 bases outside the gene matches. The CDR3 loop is CASSSASGGAEEQYF. The CDR3 nucleotides are TGTGCCAGCAGCTCAGCCAGCGGGGGGGCGGAAGAGCAGTACTTC. Complete variable domain (other parts from reference TRBV7-9 and TRBJ2-7): DTGVSQNPRHKITKRGQNVTFRCDPISEHNRLYWYRQTLGQGPEFLTYFQNEAQLEKSRLLSDRFSAERPKGSFSTLEIQRTEQGDSAMYLCASSSASGGAEEQYFGPGTRLTVT.

The chain carries TRBV29-1 and TRBJ2-1; the match to TRBD1 covers 10 bases. CDR1 is SQVTM and CDR2 is ANQGSEA in the germline V gene. Trimming removed 4 bases from V and 4 bases from J; junction bases left unmatched: 1. The CDR3 has 13 residues. The CDR3 loop is CSVGDRGYNEQFF. The CDR3 nucleotides read TGCAGCGTTGGGGACAGGGGATACAATGAGCAGTTCTTC.

The chain recombines TRBV9 with TRBJ2-2; 9 nucleotides match TRBD1. This CDR3 comprises 15 residues. Germline-derived CDR1 and CDR2 are SGDLS and YYNGEE. Losses at the gene ends were 6 bases for V and 3 bases for J; bases not matched to a gene: 6. For the CDR3, the DNA is TGTGCCAGCAACACCGGGACAGGGCACACCGGGGAGCTGTTTTTT. The encoded protein is CASNTGTGHTGELFF.

V gene TRBV7-6 combines with J gene TRBJ2-5; TRBD2 agrees at 8 bases. V trimming: 1 base; J trimming: 1 base; junction bases outside the gene matches: 14. Germline-derived CDR1 and CDR2 are SGHVS and FNYEAQ. The CDR3 has 19 amino acids. The CDR3 is CASSLVPAGGGLFQETQYF. CDR3 nucleotides: TGTGCCAGCAGCTTAGTCCCCGCCGGGGGGGGATTATTCCAAGAGACCCAGTACTTC. Full variable domain (rest looked up from reference TRBV7-6 and TRBJ2-5): GAGVSQSPRYKVTKRGQDVALRCDPISGHVSLYWYRQALGQGPEFLTYFNYEAQQDKSGLPNDRFSAERPEGSISTLTIQRTEQRDSAMYRCASSLVPAGGGLFQETQYFGPGTRLLVL.

V is TRBV4-3 and J is TRBJ2-3; D possibly corresponds to TRBD2 (5 bases). Trimming took 1 base from V and 4 from J, leaving 12 bases between them. The CDR3 consists of 15 residues. The germline gives CDR1 LGHNA, CDR2 YSLEER. CDR3 sequence (DNA): TGCGCCAGCAGCCAAGCCCGGGGAATCGCAGATACGCAGTATTTT. This sequence encodes CASSQARGIADTQYF.

The V gene is TRBV5-1, the J gene TRBJ1-4; D remains unclear. Looked up from germline, CDR1 is SGHRS and CDR2 is YFSETQ. CDR3 length: 14 amino acids. The V end lost 3 bases, the J end lost 4 bases, and 10 bases lay between the germline ends. The CDR3 loop is CASSSGGINEKLFF. Written as DNA, the CDR3 is TGCGCCAGCAGCTCTGGCGGAATTAATGAAAAACTGTTTTTT. The complete variable domain, with remaining parts taken from reference TRBV5-1 and TRBJ1-4, reads KAGVTQTPRYLIKTRGQQVTLSCSPISGHRSVSWYQQTPGQGLQFLFEYFSETQRNKGNFPGRFSGRQFSNSRSEMNVSTLELGDSALYLCASSSGGINEKLFFGSGTQLSVL.

This chain links TRBV27 with TRBJ2-6, with D possibly TRBD1 on 5 matching bases. The CDR3 runs 18 residues. Germline V gives CDR1 MNHEY, CDR2 SMNVEV (reference sequence). V dropped 5 bases and J dropped 0 bases, with 17 bases sitting between them. CDR3 nucleotides: TGTGCCAGCAGTCCAACAACTCCAGGGTTCTCTGGGGCCAACGTCCTGACTTTC. Residues: CASSPTTPGFSGANVLTF.

The chain has TRBV25-1 and TRBJ2-7, with 10 bases matching TRBD1. CDR1 and CDR2 (germline): MGHDK, SYGVNS. V was clipped by 1 base and J by 2 bases; unmatched bases: 8. This CDR3 spans 17 amino acids. DNA for the CDR3: TGTGCCAGCAGTGAATCAAGGCCGGGACAGGGGACCTACGAGCAGTACTTC. Translated, it gives CASSESRPGQGTYEQYF.

V gene TRBV7-6 combines with J gene TRBJ2-5; 10 bases are a match to TRBD1. This CDR3 region has 16 residues. Per germline, CDR1 SGHVS and CDR2 FNYEAQ. V was pared by 1 base and J by 2 bases, with 4 bases of the junction left unmatched. The CDR3 coding sequence is TGTGCCAGCAGCTTAGAGACAGGGGGCACACAAGAGACCCAGTACTTC. Its translation: CASSLETGGTQETQYF.

The chain joins TRBV5-1 to TRBJ2-3; TRBD2 matches 15 bases. The CDR3 consists of 17 residues. The J segment lost 3 bases and the V segment lost 3 bases, leaving 5 bases of the junction unmatched. Germline CDR1 reads SGHRS; CDR2 reads YFSETQ. In nucleotides, the CDR3 is TGCGCCAGCAGCTCCGTTGGACTAGCGGGGGGGACAGATACGCAGTATTTT. Translated: CASSSVGLAGGTDTQYF.